The next 30 T cell receptor beta chains were all read from a single sample in a study of blood T cell repertoires in COVID-19. Profiled with immunoSEQ multiplex PCR; TCRdb holds only in-frame clones, not every one. The sample lists approximately 180,000 clones, 80% to 90% occurring once. Sequenced material: peripheral blood. All receptors come from a human donor with active or convalescent COVID-19. The donor label of this sample is uncertain.

V gene TRBV9 combines with J gene TRBJ2-2, with D possibly being TRBD1 (5 bases). This CDR3 contains 16 residues. Trimming took off 0 bases at V and 4 bases at J, with 13 bases between the two ends. Germline V lookup: CDR1 SGDLS, CDR2 YYNGEE. The CDR3 region has the DNA TGTGCCAGCAGCGTAGAGGGGTCCCCTGGCACCGGGGAGCTGTTTTTT. Translation: CASSVEGSPGTGELFF.

This chain joins TRBV11-1 and TRBJ2-1; 11 bases are shared with TRBD2. From germline, CDR1 is SGHAT and CDR2 FQDESV (reference sequence). V lost 6 bases to trimming and J lost 4 bases; unmatched junction nucleotides: 8. The CDR3 covers 16 residues. Here the CDR3 DNA reads TGTGCCAGCAGTCCAAGACTAGCGGGGATTTACAATGAGCAGTTCTTC. This sequence encodes CASSPRLAGIYNEQFF.

A single count supports this clone. The rearrangement joins TRBV9 to TRBJ1-3, with a possible D match to TRBD1 (5 bases). The ends were cut back, 2 bases at V and 4 bases at J, with 19 bases in the middle. The CDR3 covers 17 residues. Per the germline V gene, CDR1 is SGDLS and CDR2 is YYNGEE. CDR3 bases: TGTGCCAGCAGCGTGACCCGGGGGGAGAGGCGCGGAAACACCATATATTTT. Translated, it gives CASSVTRGERRGNTIYF. The full variable domain, with the rest looked up from reference TRBV9 and TRBJ1-3, is DSGVTQTPKHLITATGQRVTLRCSPRSGDLSVYWYQQSLDQGLQFLIQYYNGEERAKGNILERFSAQQFPDLHSELNLSSLELGDSALYFCASSVTRGERRGNTIYFGEGSWLTVV.

The chain has TRBV29-1 and TRBJ1-1; D is unresolved. The V end lost 5 bases, the J end lost 1 base, and 14 bases lay between the germline ends. The germline V gene has CDR1 SQVTM and CDR2 ANQGSEA. The CDR3 runs to 14 residues. The CDR3 here is CSVHFRWANTEAFF. The CDR3 DNA reads TGCAGCGTTCATTTCAGGTGGGCGAACACTGAAGCTTTCTTT.

This rearrangement joins TRBV24-1 to TRBJ2-1; D is possibly TRBD2 (5 bases). This CDR3 has 16 amino acids. Between the trimmed V and J ends, which lost 7 bases and 3 bases, there was a span of 18 bases. Germline V CDR1 and CDR2: KGHDR, SFDVKD. DNA for the CDR3: TGTGCCACCAGCGGAGATAGCGCGTGGGGCTACAATGAGCAGTTCTTC. Translating it yields CATSGDSAWGYNEQFF.

This chain connects TRBV9 to TRBJ2-1; 8 bases are shared with TRBD2. V gave up 0 bases and J gave up 3 bases; unmatched junction bases: 5. CDR3 length: 16 residues. CDR1 is SGDLS and CDR2 is YYNGEE in the germline V gene. DNA for the CDR3: TGTGCCAGCAGCGTAGTTGCGCGGGGGGACTACAATGAGCAGTTCTTC. This sequence encodes CASSVVARGDYNEQFF.

This clone was recorded a few times. The DNA for the CDR3 is TGTGCCAGCAGTGATTTGCGGGGGGCTTACAATGAGCAGTTCTTC. Protein product: CASSDLRGAYNEQFF. The chain couples TRBV6-1 to TRBJ2-1; 8 bases align to TRBD2. The trim removed 3 bases at V and 4 bases at J, leaving 5 bases unmatched. The CDR3 is made up of 15 amino acids. Germline lookup yields CDR1 MNHNS and CDR2 SASEGT.

V is TRBV28 and J is TRBJ2-7; unclear D gene. Germline V lookup: CDR1 MDHEN, CDR2 SYDVKM. The CDR3 totals 16 residues. The germline V and J ends were trimmed by 3 bases and 0 bases, with 15 bases remaining between them. This CDR3 reads CASSLGVMPPSYEQYF. In DNA, the CDR3 is TGTGCCAGCAGTTTGGGCGTAATGCCGCCCTCCTACGAGCAGTACTTC.

The chain joins TRBV9 to TRBJ1-2; D may be TRBD1 (5 bases). The V gene lost 5 bases and the J gene lost 6 bases, with 17 bases spanning the gap. The CDR3 totals 14 residues. CDR1 is SGDLS, CDR2 YYNGEE, per germline. The CDR3 region has the DNA TGTGCCAGCAGTTTCGGGGGTATGTTCAATGGCTACACCTTC. This gives the protein CASSFGGMFNGYTF.

V and J are TRBV18 and TRBJ2-5; possibly TRBD2 for D (5 bases). The CDR3 runs 13 residues. Germline V gene data show CDR1 as KGHSH and CDR2 as LQKENI. The ends were cut back, 5 bases at V and 1 base at J, with 8 bases in the middle. CDR3 protein: CASSTGVQETQYF. DNA of the CDR3: TGTGCCAGCTCAACCGGGGTCCAAGAGACCCAGTACTTC.

The rearrangement links TRBV10-1 to TRBJ1-1, with D maybe TRBD1 (6 bases). V was shortened by 5 bases and J by 6 bases, with 13 bases between the two germline ends. This CDR3 region has 13 residues. Germline CDR1 is WNHNN and CDR2 is SYGVQD (reference sequence). The CDR3 protein is CASSKQGSAEAFF. The CDR3 DNA sequence: TGCGCCAGCAGTAAACAGGGTAGTGCTGAAGCTTTCTTT.

The sample holds a few counts of this clone. The chain carries TRBV18 and TRBJ1-1, with no clear D. Looked up from germline, CDR1 is KGHSH and CDR2 is LQKENI. Trimming shortened V by 0 bases and J by 6 bases, and 8 bases separated the two germline ends. The CDR3 is 13 residues long. The CDR3 region has the DNA TGTGCCAGCTCACCACCGAACAGTCCTGAAGCTTTCTTT. It codes for CASSPPNSPEAFF.

This clone was recorded once. The rearrangement uses TRBV5-1 and TRBJ1-2; D ambiguous. V gave up 0 bases and J gave up 4 bases, with 7 bases separating them. There are 13 residues in the CDR3. CDR1 and CDR2 from the germline V gene are SGHRS and YFSETQ. The CDR3 DNA reads as TGCGCCAGCAGCTTGGTACAGCCCTATGGCTACACCTTC. Translating it yields CASSLVQPYGYTF.

V is TRBV7-6 and J is TRBJ1-1; D gene uncertain. V lost 1 base and J 6 bases, leaving 15 bases between the germline ends. Germline V gives CDR1 SGHVS, CDR2 FNYEAQ. This CDR3 is built from 15 residues. CDR3 sequence: CASSLERAPGSEAFF. CDR3 DNA: TGTGCCAGCAGCTTAGAAAGAGCCCCGGGTTCTGAAGCTTTCTTT.

This clone was observed many times. The chain is built from TRBV15 and TRBJ2-7, with 8 bases aligning to TRBD1. Germline V gene lookup returns CDR1 LNHNV and CDR2 YYDKDF (reference sequence). This CDR3 has 16 residues. J lost 5 bases, V lost 3 bases, and 12 bases had no gene match. CDR3 sequence reads: CATSREKTGAVNEQYF. CDR3 coding DNA: TGTGCCACCAGCAGGGAAAAGACAGGGGCGGTAAACGAGCAGTACTTC. Supplemented by reference TRBV15 and TRBJ2-7, the full variable domain reads DAMVIQNPRYQVTQFGKPVTLSCSQTLNHNVMYWYQQKSSQAPKLLFHYYDKDFNNEADTPDNFQSRRPNTSFCFLDIRSPGLGDTAMYLCATSREKTGAVNEQYFGPGTRLTVT.

The V and J genes are TRBV11-1 and TRBJ2-7; possible D gene TRBD2, 5 bases. The CDR3 sequence is 13 residues long. V was shortened by 5 bases and J by 6 bases, with 14 bases between the two germline ends. The germline gives CDR1 SGHAT, CDR2 FQDESV (reference sequence). The CDR3 coding sequence is TGTGCCAGCAGCCGGGATTTACCTCTCGAGCAGTACTTC. Residues: CASSRDLPLEQYF.

J is TRBJ2-7 and V is TRBV6-2 or TRBV6-3; tentative D call: TRBD1 (5 bases). V was shortened by 0 bases and J by 5 bases, with 17 bases between the two germline ends. Germline V gene lookup returns CDR1 MNHEY and CDR2 SVGEGT. This CDR3 spans 16 amino acids. This CDR3 is CASSYSMLPGNDEQYF. The CDR3 DNA reads as TGTGCCAGCAGTTACTCGATGCTCCCAGGGAACGACGAGCAGTACTTC.

This chain links TRBV11-2 with TRBJ1-5, with 7 bases that match TRBD1. J was trimmed by 3 bases and V by 4 bases; bases with no gene match: 9. This CDR3 comprises 16 residues. Germline V gives CDR1 SGHAT, CDR2 FQNNGV. The CDR3 here is CASSSRTGLNNQPQHF. In DNA form, the CDR3 reads TGTGCCAGCAGCTCGAGGACAGGCTTGAACAATCAGCCCCAGCATTTT.

V and J are TRBV7-2 and TRBJ1-6; 7 bases line up with TRBD1. J was trimmed by 8 bases and V by 5 bases; bases with no gene match: 12. This CDR3 region has 16 residues. Per germline, CDR1 SGHTA and CDR2 FQGNSA. DNA of the CDR3: TGTGCCAGCAGCATAACGACAGGGTATGGGTATTCACCCCTCCACTTT. Its translation: CASSITTGYGYSPLHF.

The chain has TRBV6-5 and TRBJ2-3; D is perhaps TRBD2 (5 bases). This CDR3 is built from 15 residues. Looked up from germline, CDR1 is MNHEY and CDR2 is SVGAGI. Trimming took off 3 bases at V and 2 bases at J, with 12 bases between the two ends. As DNA, the CDR3 is TGTGCCAGCAGTTATCGGAGGCCCCCCACAGATACGCAGTATTTT. It translates to CASSYRRPPTDTQYF.

The chain uses TRBV4-1 and TRBJ1-2, with D hard to call. The V and J ends lost 4 bases and 1 base respectively, with 13 bases between them. The V gene's germline CDR1 is MGHRA and CDR2 YSYEKL. The CDR3 runs to 15 residues. The CDR3 loop is CASSRTGGNNYGYTF. Here the CDR3 DNA reads TGCGCCAGCAGCCGTACCGGCGGGAATAACTATGGCTACACCTTC.

The chain recombines TRBV7-9 with TRBJ2-7; the match to TRBD2 covers 12 bases. The germline V gene has CDR1 SEHNR and CDR2 FQNEAQ (reference sequence). Losses at the gene ends were 2 bases for V and 2 bases for J; bases not matched to a gene: 7. The CDR3 consists of 17 residues. The CDR3 protein is CASSLWTSGITPYEQYF. The CDR3 DNA sequence: TGTGCCAGCAGCTTATGGACTAGCGGGATCACTCCCTACGAGCAGTACTTC. Using reference TRBV7-9 and TRBJ2-7 for the parts outside the CDR3, the full variable domain is DTGVSQNPRHKITKRGQNVTFRCDPISEHNRLYWYRQTLGQGPEFLTYFQNEAQLEKSRLLSDRFSAERPKGSFSTLEIQRTEQGDSAMYLCASSLWTSGITPYEQYFGPGTRLTVT.

The chain links TRBV7-9 to TRBJ1-1, with D unclear. The CDR3 consists of 11 residues. Germline CDR1 SEHNR, CDR2 FQNEAQ (reference sequence). Trimming removed 5 bases from V and 6 bases from J, with 7 bases in between. CDR3 DNA: TGTGCCAGCAGCCGTAAATCTGAAGCTTTCTTT. Protein: CASSRKSEAFF.

The V gene is TRBV5-4, the J gene TRBJ2-1; 7 nucleotides agree with TRBD1. The CDR3 totals 16 residues. CDR1 is SGHNT and CDR2 is YYREEE in the germline V gene (reference sequence). J was trimmed by 1 base and V by 5 bases; bases with no gene match: 9. DNA of the CDR3: TGTGCCAGCAGTTCAGGGGGTTCCTTATCCTACAATGAGCAGTTCTTC. Amino acid sequence: CASSSGGSLSYNEQFF. The variable domain in full, completed from reference TRBV5-4 and TRBJ2-1, reads ETGVTQSPTHLIKTRGQQVTLRCSSQSGHNTVSWYQQALGQGPQFIFQYYREEENGRGNFPPRFSGLQFPNYSSELNVNALELDDSALYLCASSSGGSLSYNEQFFGPGTRLTVL.

The chain joins TRBV5-4 to TRBJ2-3, with unresolved D. V lost 2 bases and J lost 4, with 8 bases in between. The CDR3 extends over 13 amino acids. In germline, CDR1 is SGHNT, CDR2 YYREEE (reference sequence). For the CDR3, the DNA is TGTGCCAGCAGCTTAACTGGTTCAGATACGCAGTATTTT. Its translation is CASSLTGSDTQYF.

This clone has just one count. V and J are TRBV19 and TRBJ2-2; D is possibly TRBD2 (5 bases). Trimming cost V 4 bases and J 0 bases, with 12 bases left between them. In germline, CDR1 is LNHDA, CDR2 SQIVND (reference sequence). The CDR3 has 16 residues. The CDR3 bases are TGTGCCAGTAGTAGGCCTTCGGGAACGAACACCGGGGAGCTGTTTTTT. This codes for CASSRPSGTNTGELFF.

V usage is TRBV3-1 (or the pseudogene TRBV3-2) and J usage is TRBJ2-3; D uncertain. Trimming removed 2 bases from V and 4 bases from J, with 7 bases in between. This CDR3 has 13 residues. Germline CDR1 and CDR2: LGHDT and YNNKEL (reference sequence). The CDR3 protein is CASSQSRADTQYF. CDR3 coding DNA: TGTGCCAGCAGCCAAAGTCGAGCAGATACGCAGTATTTT.

The V gene is TRBV6-5, the J gene TRBJ2-3; 10 bases agree with TRBD1. This CDR3 is 16 amino acids long. Germline V gives CDR1 MNHEY, CDR2 SVGAGI. With V trimmed by 2 bases and J by 1 base, 3 bases remained unmatched. The CDR3 loop reads CASSYPGTGGTDTQYF. The CDR3 nucleotides are TGTGCCAGCAGTTACCCTGGGACAGGGGGCACAGATACGCAGTATTTT.

V usage is TRBV29-1 and J usage is TRBJ2-5; D is perhaps TRBD1 (6 bases). Trimming took off 6 bases at V and 5 bases at J, with 19 bases between the two ends. The CDR3 totals 14 residues. CDR1 SQVTM and CDR2 ANQGSEA come from the germline V gene. The CDR3 protein is CSVGDSGTRETQYF. The CDR3 DNA is TGCAGCGTCGGCGACTCCGGGACACGGGAGACCCAGTACTTC.

The chain combines TRBV11-2 with TRBJ2-5; unclear D gene. The V and J ends lost 2 bases and 7 bases respectively, with 11 bases between them. This CDR3 spans 13 amino acids. In germline, CDR1 is SGHAT, CDR2 FQNNGV. CDR3 in amino acids: CASSLIYSGTQYF. CDR3 sequence (DNA): TGTGCCAGCAGCTTAATATACAGTGGGACCCAGTACTTC.